The clone carrying this T cell receptor beta chain was seen a single time. The antigen remains unidentified. The length of the CDR3 is 18 residues. Per germline, CDR1 SGHNT and CDR2 YYREEE (reference sequence). The trim removed 4 bases at V and 3 bases at J, leaving 8 bases unmatched. These data originate in a study of OX40 agonist ivuxolimab in advanced cancers. General observations from the study: Blood T cells, both CD4+ and CD8+, expanded clonally by week 6 at 0.1 to 3.0 mg/kg.

Profiling relied on immunoSEQ multiplex PCR, and the TCRdb table lists in-frame clones only, not all of them. Of over 70,000 clones listed, roughly 90% are singletons. The clonotype originates from an adult with an advanced solid tumor such as melanoma, head and neck, liver or kidney cancer. Sequences were derived from CD4+ or CD8+ T cells sorted from blood, sampled in a trial of the OX40 agonist ivuxolimab. The gene calls are TRBV5-4 and TRBJ2-3, with 16 positions matching TRBD2. The CDR3 region has the DNA TGTGCCAGCAGCACCGGGACTAGCGGGAGGGCCTTGACAGATACGCAGTATTTT. This encodes CASSTGTSGRALTDTQYF. The whole variable domain, filled in from reference TRBV5-4 and TRBJ2-3, reads ETGVTQSPTHLIKTRGQQVTLRCSSQSGHNTVSWYQQALGQGPQFIFQYYREEENGRGNFPPRFSGLQFPNYSSELNVNALELDDSALYLCASSTGTSGRALTDTQYFGPGTRLTVL.